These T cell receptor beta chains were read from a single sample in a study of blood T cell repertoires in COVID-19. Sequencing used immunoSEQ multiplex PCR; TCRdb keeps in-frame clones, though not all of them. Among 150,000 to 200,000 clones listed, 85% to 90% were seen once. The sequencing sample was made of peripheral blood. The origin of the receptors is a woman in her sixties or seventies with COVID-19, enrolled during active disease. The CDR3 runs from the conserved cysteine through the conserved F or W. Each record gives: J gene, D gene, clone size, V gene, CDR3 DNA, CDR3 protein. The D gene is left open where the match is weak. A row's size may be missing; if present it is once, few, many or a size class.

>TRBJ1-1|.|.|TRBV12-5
TGTGCTAGTGGTTGGGGGGGCCTGAACACTGAAGCTTTCTTT
CASGWGGLNTEAFF
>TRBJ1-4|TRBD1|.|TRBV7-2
TGTGCCAGCAGCTATAGGACAGGCGCAAATGAAAAACTGTTTTTT
CASSYRTGANEKLFF
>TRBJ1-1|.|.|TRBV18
TGTGCCAGCTCACCCCAGGGAAACACTGAAGCTTTCTTT
CASSPQGNTEAFF
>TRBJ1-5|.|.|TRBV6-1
TGTGCCAGCAGTGAAGGACATTCTGGCAATCAGCCCCAGCATTTT
CASSEGHSGNQPQHF
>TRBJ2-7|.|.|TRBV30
TGTGCCTGGGACTTACGAACAAGACAGCGATATAGCTACGAGCAGTACTTC
CAWDLRTRQRYSYEQYF
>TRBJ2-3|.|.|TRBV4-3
TGCGCCAGCAGCCAAGTCACAGCAAGGAGCGGGAGCACAGATACGCAGTATTTT
CASSQVTARSGSTDTQYF
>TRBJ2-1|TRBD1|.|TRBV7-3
TGTGCCAGCAGCTCACAGGGGGCTATTCGGAAGGAGCAGTTCTTC
CASSSQGAIRKEQFF
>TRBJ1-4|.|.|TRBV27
TGTGCCAGCAGTTCACAGGGAGGGGGGGAAAAACTGTTTTTT
CASSSQGGGEKLFF
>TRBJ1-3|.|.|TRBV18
TGTGCCAGCTCACCTAAGACAGCCCCCCGCTCTGGAAACACCATATATTTT
CASSPKTAPRSGNTIYF
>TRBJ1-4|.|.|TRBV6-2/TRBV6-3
TGTGCCAGCAGCACCACAGGGATCGCGGAAAAACTGTTTTTT
CASSTTGIAEKLFF
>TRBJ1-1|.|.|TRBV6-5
TGTGCCAGCAGTTATGATACAGGGTGGAGTCGGGCTTTCTTT
CASSYDTGWSRAFF
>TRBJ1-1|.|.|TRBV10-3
TGTGCCATCAGTGAGTCGGCAGTGAACACTGAAGCTTTCTTT
CAISESAVNTEAFF
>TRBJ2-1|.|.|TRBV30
TGTGCCTGGAGAACGTACAGTTCTTACAATGAGCAGTTCTTC
CAWRTYSSYNEQFF
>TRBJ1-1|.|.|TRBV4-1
TGCGCCAGCAGCCGAGCAGGGCTTGAAGCTTTCTTT
CASSRAGLEAFF
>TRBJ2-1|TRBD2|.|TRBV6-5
TGTGCCAGCAGTTACGTTACTAGCGGGAATGGTGAGCAGTTCTTC
CASSYVTSGNGEQFF
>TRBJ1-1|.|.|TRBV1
TGCACCATCCCGAGACAGCCCATGAACACTGAAGCTTTCTTT
CTIPRQPMNTEAFF
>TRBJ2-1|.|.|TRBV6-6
TGTGCCAGCAGTTACCCCCACAGCGGCGAGTACAATGAGCAGTTCTTC
CASSYPHSGEYNEQFF
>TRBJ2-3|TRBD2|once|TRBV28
TGTGCCAGCAGTCTCCCCACTAGCGGGAGGAGCACCAGATACGCGCAGTATTTT
CASSLPTSGRSTRYAQYF
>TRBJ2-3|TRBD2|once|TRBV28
TGTGCCAGCAGCCCTGACGTAGCGGGGGACACAGATACGCAGTATTTT
CASSPDVAGDTDTQYF
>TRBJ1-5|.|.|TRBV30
TGTGCCTGGAGTTCGGGCAGGGTTCAGCCCCAGCATTTT
CAWSSGRVQPQHF
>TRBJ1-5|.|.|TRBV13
TGTGCCAGCAGAACAGGGAGTAGCAATCAGCCCCAGCATTTT
CASRTGSSNQPQHF
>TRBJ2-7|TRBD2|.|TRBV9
TGTGCCAGCAGCGAGGGGGGACTAGCGGGAGTCTACGAGCAGTACTTC
CASSEGGLAGVYEQYF
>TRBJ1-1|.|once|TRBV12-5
TGTGCTAGTGCTGTACAACCGAACACTGAAGCTTTCTTT
CASAVQPNTEAFF
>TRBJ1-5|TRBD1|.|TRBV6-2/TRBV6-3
TGTGCCAGCAGTTCCGGACAGGTTCGTCATCAGCCCCAGCATTTT
CASSSGQVRHQPQHF
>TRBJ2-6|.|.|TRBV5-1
TGCGCCAGCAGCTTCGGGGGGGCCAACGTCCTGACTTTC
CASSFGGANVLTF
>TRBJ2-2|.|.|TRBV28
TGTGCCAGCAGGGGAGCCGGGGAGCTGTTTTTT
CASRGAGELFF
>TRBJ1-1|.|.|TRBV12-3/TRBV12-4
TGTGCCAGCACCCAGCGGGGGAACACTGAAGCTTTCTTT
CASTQRGNTEAFF
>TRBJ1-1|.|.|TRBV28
TGTGCCAGCAGAGCCCCTGGTGAGGGAAGTGAAGCTTTCTTT
CASRAPGEGSEAFF
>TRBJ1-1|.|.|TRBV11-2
TGTGCCAGCAGCAAAAGAGGAGGGCTTGACACTGAAGCTTTCTTT
CASSKRGGLDTEAFF
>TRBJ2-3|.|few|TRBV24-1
TGTGCCACCAGTGCTGCCAGTAGCGGTTACACAGATACGCAGTATTTT
CATSAASSGYTDTQYF
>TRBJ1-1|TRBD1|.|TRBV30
TGTGCCTGGAGTCCGGGACAGCAGAACACTGAAGCTTTCTTT
CAWSPGQQNTEAFF
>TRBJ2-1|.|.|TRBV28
TGTGCCAGCAGTTTAGCGGGTCTAGCCAATGAGCAGTTCTTC
CASSLAGLANEQFF
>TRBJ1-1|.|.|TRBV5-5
TGTGCCAGCAGCTCTACAGGGTCGAACACTGAAGCTTTCTTT
CASSSTGSNTEAFF
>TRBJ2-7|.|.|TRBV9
TGTGCCAGCAGCGCTGGGGGACTCTCCTACGAGCAGTACTTC
CASSAGGLSYEQYF
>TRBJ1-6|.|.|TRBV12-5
TGTGCTAGTGGTTTGCGGGTGGGCTCCTATAATTCACCCCTCCACTTT
CASGLRVGSYNSPLHF
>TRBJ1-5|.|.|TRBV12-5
TGTGCTAGCCTGGGGGGATTCAATCAGCCCCAGCATTTT
CASLGGFNQPQHF